This TCR beta chain was observed in a study of shared clonotypes between healthy human individuals. Whole-study context: Each donor contributed plates that comprised three CD4 naive, three CD4 memory, two CD8 naive and one CD8 memory.

Both CD45RO+ cells and CCR7-negative CD45RA+ TemRA cells were combined to make up CD8 memory. The protocol was immunoSEQ multiplex PCR, while the TCRdb copy is restricted to in-frame clones and leaves out a portion. The sample contains a few hundred thousand clones, around 90% of which appear only once. V was trimmed by 4 bases and J by 0 bases, leaving 10 bases between them. This CDR3 has 15 amino acids. Germline CDR1 and CDR2: LGHNA and YSLEER. This clone was seen once. Sequenced input: memory CD8+ T cells sorted from blood. Subset given: CD45RO+ cells pooled with CCR7-negative TemRA cells. This TCR was recovered from a man younger than 35 in good health. The V call is TRBV4-3, the J call TRBJ2-1; D ambiguous. The CDR3 region has the DNA TGCGCCAGCAGCCGCCTGACGAGCTCCTACAATGAGCAGTTCTTC. This codes for CASSRLTSSYNEQFF.